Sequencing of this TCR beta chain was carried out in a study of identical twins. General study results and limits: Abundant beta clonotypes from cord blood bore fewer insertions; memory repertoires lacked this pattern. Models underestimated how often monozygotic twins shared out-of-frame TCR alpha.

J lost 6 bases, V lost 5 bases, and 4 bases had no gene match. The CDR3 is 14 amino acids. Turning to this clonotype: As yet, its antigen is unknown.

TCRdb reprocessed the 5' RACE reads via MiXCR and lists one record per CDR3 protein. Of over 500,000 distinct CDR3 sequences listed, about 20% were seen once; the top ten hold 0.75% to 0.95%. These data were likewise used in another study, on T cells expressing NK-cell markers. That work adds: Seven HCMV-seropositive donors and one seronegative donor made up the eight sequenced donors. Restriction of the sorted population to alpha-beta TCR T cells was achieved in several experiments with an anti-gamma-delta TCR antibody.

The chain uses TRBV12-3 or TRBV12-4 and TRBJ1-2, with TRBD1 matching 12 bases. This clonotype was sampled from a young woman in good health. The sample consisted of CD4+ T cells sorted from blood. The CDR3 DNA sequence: TGTGCCAGCAGTCTTGGGACAGGGGGCCATGGCTACACCTTC. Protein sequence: CASSLGTGGHGYTF.